This T cell receptor (beta chain) was captured in a study of blood T cell repertoires in COVID-19. Overall study context: Samples taken during acute and convalescent COVID-19 were collected in the United States, Italy and Spain. PBMCs, B-cell-depleted T cells, or T cells were the source of the cDNA or gDNA that made up the material.

The V and J ends lost 0 bases and 6 bases, in that order; junction bases with no gene match: 10. Germline lookup yields CDR1 MGHRA and CDR2 YSYEKL. The CDR3 is 17 residues long. In the source study's methods: Estimates of nucleated cell counts were drawn from the amplification of reference gene primers. The protocol was immunoSEQ multiplex PCR, while the TCRdb copy is restricted to in-frame clones and leaves out a portion. Clone size and the V and J calls come from that table; the DNA yielded D and trimming. The table has under 150,000 clones, approximately 80% seen once. The source is a woman aged 40 to 50 with active or convalescent COVID-19. The chain recombines TRBV4-1 with TRBJ1-5; 8 nucleotides line up with TRBD1. Input material: peripheral blood. The CDR3 spells CASSQDISRGLVQPQHF. The CDR3 nucleotides read TGCGCCAGCAGCCAAGATATCTCCAGGGGGCTGGTTCAGCCCCAGCATTTT.